A single sample gave rise to the 26 T cell receptor beta chains below, sequenced in a study of T-cell reconstitution after alpha-beta-depleted transplantation in children. The library targeted TCRbeta and was prepared with unique molecular identifiers. TCRdb re-called the PCR reads through MiXCR, storing one row per CDR3 protein. In the table there are 250,000 to 300,000 distinct CDR3 sequences, around 10% of which are singletons. The specimen comprised PBMCs, sampled before TCRalphabeta/CD19-depleted stem cell transplant. All receptors derive from a boy under two years old with acute myeloid leukemia, due to receive a stem cell transplant.

Only a few counts were recorded for this clonotype. The chain employs TRBV10-3 and TRBJ1-2, with no clear D. In germline, CDR1 is ENHRY, CDR2 SYGVKD. Trimming left V 7 bases short and J 0 bases short, with 9 bases between. This CDR3 spans 13 amino acids. The CDR3 DNA is TGTGCCATCACGGCAGATCCTAACTATGGCTACACCTTC. Protein product: CAITADPNYGYTF.

V gene TRBV3-1 combines with J gene TRBJ2-3, with TRBD2 matching over 14 bases. The CDR3 covers 20 residues. Trimming cost V 4 bases and J 2 bases; bases outside gene matches: 14. Germline V CDR1 and CDR2: LGHDT, YNNKEL (reference sequence). CDR3 sequence: CASSPRSGGLAGVYTDTQYF. Written as DNA, the CDR3 is TGTGCCAGCAGCCCAAGATCAGGGGGACTAGCGGGAGTCTACACAGATACGCAGTATTTT.

Many counts were recorded for this clonotype. This rearrangement joins TRBV28 to TRBJ2-4, with TRBD2 as a possible D gene (5 bases). The CDR3 consists of 15 residues. V was shortened by 3 bases and J by 4 bases, with 13 bases between the two germline ends. Germline lookup yields CDR1 MDHEN and CDR2 SYDVKM. CDR3 DNA sequence: TGTGCCAGCAGTTTGGCTAGGCAGCGGAAAAACATTCAGTACTTC. It translates to CASSLARQRKNIQYF. Drawing the rest from reference TRBV28 and TRBJ2-4, the complete variable domain is DVKVTQSSRYLVKRTGEKVFLECVQDMDHENMFWYRQDPGLGLRLIYFSYDVKMKEKGDIPEGYSVSREKKERFSLILESASTNQTSMYLCASSLARQRKNIQYFGAGTRLSVL.

This clonotype was recorded many times. This chain connects TRBV28 to TRBJ1-2; TRBD1 matches 10 bases. V was pared by 5 bases and J by 6 bases, with 12 bases of the junction left unmatched. Per the germline V gene, CDR1 is MDHEN and CDR2 is SYDVKM. This CDR3 has 16 amino acids. The CDR3 DNA sequence: TGTGCCAGCAGTGCCGACAGGGGGCATAACTACAATGGCTACACCTTC. It specifies CASSADRGHNYNGYTF.

In its sample, this clonotype was seen many times. The chain carries TRBV12-3 or TRBV12-4 and TRBJ1-3; D call uncertain. This CDR3 has 17 residues. Trimming took 7 bases from V and 0 from J, leaving 19 bases between them. This CDR3 reads CASILPRSGYSGNTIYF. In DNA form, the CDR3 reads TGTGCCAGCATCCTCCCTCGCTCGGGGTACTCTGGAAACACCATATATTTT.

This clonotype was picked up many times. The chain employs TRBV5-1 and TRBJ1-3, with 9 bases identical to TRBD1. Germline assignment: CDR1 SGHRS and CDR2 YFSETQ. The CDR3 consists of 15 residues. Trimming at V came to 4 bases and at J to 2 bases, leaving 4 bases not matched to a gene. CDR3 sequence (DNA): TGCGCCAGCAGCGGGGACAGGGCCCCTGGAAACACCATATATTTT. Protein: CASSGDRAPGNTIYF.

This clonotype was recorded at least ten times. The CDR3 nucleotides read TGCAGTGCTAGACTACAAGGGAACACTGAAGCTTTCTTT. Protein product: CSARLQGNTEAFF. The J gene is TRBJ1-1, the V gene TRBV20-1; D ambiguous. Trimming stripped 2 bases from V and 1 base from J, with 8 bases between. Germline lookup yields CDR1 DFQATT and CDR2 SNEGSKA (reference sequence). The CDR3 is made up of 13 amino acids.

This clonotype was picked up many times. V usage is TRBV27 and J usage is TRBJ2-5; 11 positions agree with TRBD1. CDR3 length equals 14 residues. Looked up from germline, CDR1 is MNHEY and CDR2 is SMNVEV (reference sequence). J lost 4 bases, V lost 4 bases, and 2 bases had no gene match. In DNA, the CDR3 is TGTGCCAGCAGTTGGACAGGGGGCCGAGAGACCCAGTACTTC. This codes for CASSWTGGRETQYF.

This clonotype was observed at least ten times. The chain employs TRBV7-9 and TRBJ2-5; D might be TRBD1 (6 bases). The CDR3 spans 15 residues. Looked up from germline, CDR1 is SEHNR and CDR2 is FQNEAQ (reference sequence). V lost 4 bases, J lost 3 bases, and 15 bases lay in between. The CDR3 DNA is TGTGCCAGCAGCTCGTCGACAGGCTGGGAAGAGACCCAGTACTTC. Protein product: CASSSSTGWEETQYF.

This clonotype has only a few counts. This rearrangement joins TRBV24-1 to TRBJ2-2, with TRBD1 matching 7 bases. Trimming cost V 4 bases and J 2 bases; bases outside gene matches: 15. The CDR3 runs 19 residues. Germline V CDR1 and CDR2: KGHDR, SFDVKD. The CDR3: CATSEPGTAPSVNTGELFF. The CDR3 nucleotides read TGTGCCACCAGTGAACCCGGGACAGCCCCCTCTGTCAACACCGGGGAGCTGTTTTTT.

This clonotype was seen at least ten times. The gene calls are TRBV10-3 and TRBJ2-7; 8 nucleotides match TRBD2. Germline CDR1 is ENHRY and CDR2 is SYGVKD. This CDR3 is built from 15 residues. The V gene end was trimmed by 6 bases and the J gene end by 0 bases; junction bases not matched to a gene: 7. Written as DNA, the CDR3 is TGTGCCATCAGCCCTGTAGCGGGACCCTCCTACGAGCAGTACTTC. Protein: CAISPVAGPSYEQYF.

There are many counts of this clonotype. The chain is built from TRBV6-5 and TRBJ2-7; a possible D gene is TRBD1 (6 bases). V was clipped by 3 bases and J by 1 base, with 13 bases between them. The CDR3 runs 15 residues. The germline V gene encodes CDR1 MNHEY and CDR2 SVGAGI. The CDR3 spells CASSYRDTDSYEQYF. DNA of the CDR3: TGTGCCAGCAGTTATAGGGACACCGATTCCTACGAGCAGTACTTC.

This clonotype was detected ten times or more. The chain uses TRBV28 and TRBJ2-5; TRBD1 matches at 7 bases. The CDR3 is 13 residues long. After removal of 7 bases from V and 1 base from J, the junction contained 3 bases not matched to a gene. Germline CDR1 reads MDHEN; CDR2 reads SYDVKM. CDR3 coding DNA: TGTGCCAGCAAAAGGGACAGCCAAGAGACCCAGTACTTC. It encodes CASKRDSQETQYF.

This clonotype was seen more than once but under ten times. This chain connects TRBV3-1 to TRBJ2-7; either TRBD1 or TRBD2 may supply D (5 bases each). CDR3 length equals 15 residues. V lost 0 bases to trimming and J lost 2 bases, with 11 bases between them. Germline CDR1 reads LGHDT; CDR2 reads YNNKEL (reference sequence). CDR3: CASSQDTGAAYEQYF. The CDR3 nucleotides are TGTGCCAGCAGCCAAGATACCGGGGCTGCCTACGAGCAGTACTTC.

This clonotype came up many times. The chain employs TRBV11-2 and TRBJ1-2; possibly TRBD1 for D (5 bases). CDR1 is SGHAT and CDR2 is FQNNGV in the germline V gene. The CDR3 is 15 residues long. Between the trimmed V and J ends, which lost 0 bases and 0 bases, there was a span of 8 bases. CDR3 sequence reads: CASSLEWGANYGYTF. The CDR3 DNA follows: TGTGCCAGCAGCTTAGAATGGGGCGCTAACTATGGCTACACCTTC.

CDR3 residues: CASSGVRGGDEQYF. The CDR3 coding sequence is TGTGCCAGCTCAGGGGTACGCGGGGGGGACGAGCAGTACTTC. V usage is TRBV11-2 and J usage is TRBJ2-7, with TRBD2 identical over 9 bases. CDR3 length: 14 residues. The J segment lost 5 bases and the V segment lost 8 bases, leaving 10 bases of the junction unmatched. Germline V lookup: CDR1 SGHAT, CDR2 FQNNGV.

This clonotype was counted many times. V is TRBV20-1 and J is TRBJ2-7; 9 bases map to TRBD2. Germline V gene lookup returns CDR1 DFQATT and CDR2 SNEGSKA (reference sequence). CDR3 size: 15 residues. With 0 bases clipped from V and 3 bases from J, the junction kept 6 bases outside the gene matches. CDR3 coding DNA: TGCAGTGCTAGAGATCATGCGGGGGGGCTCTACGAGCAGTACTTC. As protein: CSARDHAGGLYEQYF.

This clonotype has a count of ten or more. The DNA of the CDR3 is TGTGCCAGCAGCCTTGGACGGGATTCACCCCTCCACTTT. Encoded protein: CASSLGRDSPLHF. The chain recombines TRBV11-2 with TRBJ1-6; D remains unclear. Trimming shortened V by 5 bases and J by 8 bases, and 10 bases separated the two germline ends. The CDR3 sequence is 13 residues long. The germline gives CDR1 SGHAT, CDR2 FQNNGV.

This clonotype has at least ten counts. The chain links TRBV11-2 to TRBJ2-3, with 15 bases identical to TRBD2. Germline V lookup: CDR1 SGHAT, CDR2 FQNNGV. The CDR3 length is 17 residues. Unmatched junction bases numbered 4, after V lost 5 bases and J lost 1 base. CDR3 coding DNA: TGTGCCAGCAGCACCCGGACTAGCGGGAGGGGCACAGATACGCAGTATTTT. Translating gives CASSTRTSGRGTDTQYF.

This clonotype has a count of ten or more. The J gene is TRBJ2-7, the V gene TRBV20-1; D gene uncertain. The V gene lost 3 bases and the J gene lost 2 bases, with 17 bases spanning the gap. The CDR3 sequence is 15 residues long. Per germline, CDR1 DFQATT and CDR2 SNEGSKA (reference sequence). As DNA, the CDR3 is TGCAGTGCTAGGGTCTTCTCGGGCCACCCCTACGAGCAGTACTTC. As protein: CSARVFSGHPYEQYF.

This clonotype was counted ten times or more. This sequence joins TRBV15 and TRBJ2-2; D gene unclear. Looked up from germline, CDR1 is LNHNV and CDR2 is YYDKDF (reference sequence). This CDR3 is built from 14 residues. Trimming removed 0 bases at V and 3 bases at J, with 5 bases between. The CDR3 sequence is CATSRDWDTGELFF. CDR3 in DNA: TGTGCCACCAGCAGAGATTGGGACACCGGGGAGCTGTTTTTT. Combining the CDR3 with reference TRBV15 and TRBJ2-2 gives the whole variable domain DAMVIQNPRYQVTQFGKPVTLSCSQTLNHNVMYWYQQKSSQAPKLLFHYYDKDFNNEADTPDNFQSRRPNTSFCFLDIRSPGLGDTAMYLCATSRDWDTGELFFGEGSRLTVL.

This clonotype was picked up many times. The J gene is TRBJ1-3, the V gene TRBV28, with D uncertain. The CDR3 covers 14 residues. Trimming left V 1 base short and J 7 bases short, with 11 bases between. Per germline, CDR1 MDHEN and CDR2 SYDVKM. This CDR3 is CASSLFAMGNTIYF. The DNA of the CDR3 is TGTGCCAGCAGTTTATTCGCGATGGGGAACACCATATATTTT.

By share of the sample, this clonotype is medium-sized. The chain recombines TRBV7-9 with TRBJ1-1, with D perhaps matching TRBD1 (6 bases). This CDR3 has 13 residues. V lost 1 base, J lost 6 bases, and 9 bases lay in between. CDR1 is SEHNR, CDR2 FQNEAQ, per germline (reference sequence). CDR3 DNA: TGTGCCAGCAGCTTAGAAGCAGGGGCTGAAGCTTTCTTT. Its translation: CASSLEAGAEAFF.

This clonotype has at least ten counts. This chain links TRBV5-6 with TRBJ1-5; TRBD1 matches 10 bases. V lost 3 bases to trimming and J lost 2 bases; unmatched junction nucleotides: 5. Per the germline V gene, CDR1 is SGHDT and CDR2 is YYEEEE. This CDR3 is built from 16 residues. DNA of the CDR3: TGTGCCAGCAGCTCGACCGGACAGGGGGGCAATCAGCCCCAGCATTTT. Its protein product is CASSSTGQGGNQPQHF.

This clonotype appeared many times. J is TRBJ1-4 and V is TRBV12-3 or TRBV12-4, with a possible D match to TRBD1 (6 bases). CDR3 length: 15 amino acids. V dropped 1 base and J dropped 6 bases, with 12 bases sitting between them. The CDR3 region has the DNA TGTGCCAGCAGTTTAGTGGGGGCAGAGGATGAAAAACTGTTTTTT. This codes for CASSLVGAEDEKLFF.

Ten or more counts support this clonotype. This chain links TRBV20-1 with TRBJ1-2; maybe TRBD1 (5 bases). The germline gives CDR1 DFQATT, CDR2 SNEGSKA (reference sequence). This CDR3 comprises 12 residues. V was clipped by 5 bases and J by 3 bases, with 10 bases between them. The chain's CDR3 is CSAEGVHYGYTF. CDR3 bases: TGCAGTGCTGAAGGGGTTCACTATGGCTACACCTTC.